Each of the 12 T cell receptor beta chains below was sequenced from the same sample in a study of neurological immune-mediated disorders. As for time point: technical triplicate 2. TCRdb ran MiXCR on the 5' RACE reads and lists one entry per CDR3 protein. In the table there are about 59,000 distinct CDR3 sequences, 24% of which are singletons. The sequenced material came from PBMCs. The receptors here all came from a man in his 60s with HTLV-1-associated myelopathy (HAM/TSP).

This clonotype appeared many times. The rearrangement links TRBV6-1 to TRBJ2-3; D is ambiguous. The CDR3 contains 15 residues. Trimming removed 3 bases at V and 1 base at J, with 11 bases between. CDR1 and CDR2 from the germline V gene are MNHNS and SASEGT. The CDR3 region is CASSEGSLGTDTQYF. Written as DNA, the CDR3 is TGTGCCAGCAGTGAGGGCTCGCTAGGCACAGATACGCAGTATTTT.

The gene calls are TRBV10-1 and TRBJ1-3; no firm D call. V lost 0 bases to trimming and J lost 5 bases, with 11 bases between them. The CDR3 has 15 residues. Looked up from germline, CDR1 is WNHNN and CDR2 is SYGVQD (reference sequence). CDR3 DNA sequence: TGCGCCAGCAGTGAGTCAACCGGCGGGCGAAACACCATATATTTT. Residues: CASSESTGGRNTIYF.

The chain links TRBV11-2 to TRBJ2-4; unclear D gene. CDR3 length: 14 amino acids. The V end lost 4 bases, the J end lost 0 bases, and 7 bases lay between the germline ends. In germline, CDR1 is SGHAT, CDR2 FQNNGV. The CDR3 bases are TGTGCCAGCAGCTCAAGCGCAGCCAAAAACATTCAGTACTTC. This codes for CASSSSAAKNIQYF.

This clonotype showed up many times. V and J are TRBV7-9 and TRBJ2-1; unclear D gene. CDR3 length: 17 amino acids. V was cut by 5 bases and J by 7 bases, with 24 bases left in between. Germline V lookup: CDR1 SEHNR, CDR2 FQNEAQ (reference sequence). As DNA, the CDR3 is TGTGCCAGCAGCGAGGCGACCCTCCGGGCCACGGTGAATGAGCAGTTCTTC. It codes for CASSEATLRATVNEQFF.

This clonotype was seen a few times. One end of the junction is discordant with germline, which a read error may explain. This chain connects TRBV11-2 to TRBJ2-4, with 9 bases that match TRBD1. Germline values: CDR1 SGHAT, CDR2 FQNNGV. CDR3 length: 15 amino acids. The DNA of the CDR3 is TGTGCCAGCAGCTTAGGACAGGGGGTCCAAAACATTCAGAACTTT. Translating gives CASSLGQGVQNIQNF.

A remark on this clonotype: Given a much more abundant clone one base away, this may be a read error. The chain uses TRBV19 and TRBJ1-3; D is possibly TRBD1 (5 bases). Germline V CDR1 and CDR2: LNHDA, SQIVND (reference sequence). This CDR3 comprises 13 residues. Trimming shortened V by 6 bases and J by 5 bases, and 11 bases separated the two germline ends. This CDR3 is CASRTGHRNTIYF. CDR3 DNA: TGTGCCAGTAGAACAGGACACAGAAACACCATATATTTT.

The CDR3, as DNA: TGCAGTGCTAGATCCCTTCGAGGACAGGACACTGAAGCTTTCTTT. Amino acid sequence: CSARSLRGQDTEAFF. This chain connects TRBV20-1 to TRBJ1-1, with 7 nucleotides matching TRBD1. In germline, CDR1 is DFQATT, CDR2 SNEGSKA (reference sequence). The V segment lost 2 bases and the J segment 3 bases; nucleotides outside the gene matches: 9. The CDR3 spans 15 residues.

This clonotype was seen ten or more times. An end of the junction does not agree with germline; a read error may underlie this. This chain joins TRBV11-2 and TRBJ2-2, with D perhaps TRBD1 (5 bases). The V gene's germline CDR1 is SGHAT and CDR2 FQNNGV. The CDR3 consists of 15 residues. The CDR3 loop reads CASSTVSGNPGELFF. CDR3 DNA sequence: TGTGCCAGCAGCACTGTATCAGGGAACCCCGGGGAGCTGTTTTTT.

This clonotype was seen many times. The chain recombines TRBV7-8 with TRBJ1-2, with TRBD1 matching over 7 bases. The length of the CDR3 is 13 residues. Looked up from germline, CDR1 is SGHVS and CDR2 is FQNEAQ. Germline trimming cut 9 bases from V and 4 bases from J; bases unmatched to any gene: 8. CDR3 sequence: CASSPGGGYGYTF. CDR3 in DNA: TGTGCCAGTTCCCCAGGGGGGGGCTATGGCTACACCTTC. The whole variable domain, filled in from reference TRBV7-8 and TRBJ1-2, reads GAGVSQSPRYKVAKRGQDVALRCDPISGHVSLFWYQQALGQGPEFLTYFQNEAQLDKSGLPSDRFFAERPEGSVSTLKIQRTQQEDSAVYLCASSPGGGYGYTFGSGTRLTVV.

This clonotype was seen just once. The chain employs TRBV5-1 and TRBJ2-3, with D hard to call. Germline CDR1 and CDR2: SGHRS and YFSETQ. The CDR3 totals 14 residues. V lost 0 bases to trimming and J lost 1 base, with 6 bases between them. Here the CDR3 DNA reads TGCGCCAGCAGCTTGGTCGCCGGCACAGATACGCAGTATTTT. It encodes CASSLVAGTDTQYF.

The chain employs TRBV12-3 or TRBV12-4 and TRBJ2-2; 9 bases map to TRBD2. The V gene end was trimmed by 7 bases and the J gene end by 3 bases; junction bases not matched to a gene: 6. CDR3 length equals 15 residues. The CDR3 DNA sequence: TGTGCCAGCACCCTAGCGGGGAAATACACCGGGGAGCTGTTTTTT. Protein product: CASTLAGKYTGELFF.

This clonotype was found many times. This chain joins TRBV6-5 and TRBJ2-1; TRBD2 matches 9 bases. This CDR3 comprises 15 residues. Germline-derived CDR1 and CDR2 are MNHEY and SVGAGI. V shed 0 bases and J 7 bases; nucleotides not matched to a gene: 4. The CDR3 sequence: CASSYSLAGVNEQFF. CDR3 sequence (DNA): TGTGCCAGCAGTTACTCGTTAGCGGGAGTTAATGAGCAGTTCTTC.